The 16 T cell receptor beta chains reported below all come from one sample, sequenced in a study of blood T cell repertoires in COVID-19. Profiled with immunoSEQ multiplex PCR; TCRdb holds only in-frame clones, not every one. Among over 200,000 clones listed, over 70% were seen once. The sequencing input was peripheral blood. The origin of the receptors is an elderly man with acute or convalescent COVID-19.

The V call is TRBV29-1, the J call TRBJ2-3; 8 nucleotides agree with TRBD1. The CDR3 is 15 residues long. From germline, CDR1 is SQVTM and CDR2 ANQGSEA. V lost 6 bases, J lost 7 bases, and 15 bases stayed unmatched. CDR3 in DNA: TGCAGCGTAGAGTTCCGGGACAGGAGGGTATATACGCAGTATTTT. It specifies CSVEFRDRRVYTQYF.

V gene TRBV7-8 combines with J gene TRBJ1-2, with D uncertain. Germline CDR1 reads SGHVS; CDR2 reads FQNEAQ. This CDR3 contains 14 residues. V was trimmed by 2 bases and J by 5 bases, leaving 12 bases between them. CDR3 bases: TGTGCCAGCAGCTTAATGGCAGAGACTTATGGCTACACCTTC. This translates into CASSLMAETYGYTF.

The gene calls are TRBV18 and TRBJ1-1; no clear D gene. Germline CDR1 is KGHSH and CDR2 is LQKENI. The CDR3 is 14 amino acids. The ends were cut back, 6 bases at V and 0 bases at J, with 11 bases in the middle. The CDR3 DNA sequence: TGTGCCAGCTCTCTACAGCAGATGAACACTGAAGCTTTCTTT. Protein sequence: CASSLQQMNTEAFF.

Here the CDR3 reads CASSTAGENYEQYF. The CDR3 bases are TGTGCCAGCTCAACAGCGGGAGAAAATTACGAGCAGTACTTC. The chain carries TRBV18 and TRBJ2-7; TRBD2 aligns across 8 bases. Germline CDR1 and CDR2: KGHSH and LQKENI. The CDR3 extends over 14 amino acids. Trimming cost V 5 bases and J 4 bases; bases outside gene matches: 7. Combining the CDR3 with reference TRBV18 and TRBJ2-7 gives the whole variable domain NAGVMQNPRHLVRRRGQEARLRCSPMKGHSHVYWYRQLPEEGLKFMVYLQKENIIDESGMPKERFSAEFPKEGPSILRIQQVVRGDSAAYFCASSTAGENYEQYFGPGTRLTVT.

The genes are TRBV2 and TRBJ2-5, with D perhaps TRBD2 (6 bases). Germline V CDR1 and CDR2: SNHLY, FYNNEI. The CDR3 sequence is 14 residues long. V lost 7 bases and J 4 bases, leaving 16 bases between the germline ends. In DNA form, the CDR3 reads TGTGCCAGCACCAGGGACTCCCTCACAGAGACCCAGTACTTC. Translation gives CASTRDSLTETQYF.

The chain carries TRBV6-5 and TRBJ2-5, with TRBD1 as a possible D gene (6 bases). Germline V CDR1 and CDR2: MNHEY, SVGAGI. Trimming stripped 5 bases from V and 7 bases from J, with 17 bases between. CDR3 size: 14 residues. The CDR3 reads CASSTLDRLGTQYF. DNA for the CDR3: TGTGCCAGCAGTACCCTCGACAGGCTGGGGACCCAGTACTTC.

CDR3 in amino acids: CASSELDGRATDTQYF. The CDR3 nucleotides are TGTGCCAGCAGTGAATTGGACGGGAGGGCCACAGATACGCAGTATTTT. The V and J genes are TRBV6-1 and TRBJ2-3, with TRBD2 matching over 8 bases. CDR1 and CDR2 from the germline V gene are MNHNS and SASEGT. The V gene end was trimmed by 2 bases and the J gene end by 2 bases; junction bases not matched to a gene: 6. The CDR3 length is 16 residues.

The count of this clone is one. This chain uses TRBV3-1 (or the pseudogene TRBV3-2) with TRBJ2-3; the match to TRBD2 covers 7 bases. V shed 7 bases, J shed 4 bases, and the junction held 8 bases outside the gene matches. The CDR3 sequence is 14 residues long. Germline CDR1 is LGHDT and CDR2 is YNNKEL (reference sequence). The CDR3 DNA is TGTGCCAGCACTGGGGGGGGTCTGGCAGATACGCAGTATTTT. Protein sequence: CASTGGGLADTQYF.

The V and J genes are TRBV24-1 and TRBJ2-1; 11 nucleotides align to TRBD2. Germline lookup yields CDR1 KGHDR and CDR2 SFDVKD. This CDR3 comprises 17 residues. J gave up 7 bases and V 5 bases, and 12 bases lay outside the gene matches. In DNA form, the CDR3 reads TGTGCCACCAGTGGGGACATACTAGCGGGAGTGATAAATGAGCAGTTCTTC. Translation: CATSGDILAGVINEQFF.

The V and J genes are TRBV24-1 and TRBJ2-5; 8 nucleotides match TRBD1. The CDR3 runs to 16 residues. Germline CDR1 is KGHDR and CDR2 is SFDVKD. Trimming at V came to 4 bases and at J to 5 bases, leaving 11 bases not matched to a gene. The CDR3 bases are TGTGCCACCAGTGACACACCCGGGACAGGTCACGAGACCCAGTACTTC. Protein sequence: CATSDTPGTGHETQYF.

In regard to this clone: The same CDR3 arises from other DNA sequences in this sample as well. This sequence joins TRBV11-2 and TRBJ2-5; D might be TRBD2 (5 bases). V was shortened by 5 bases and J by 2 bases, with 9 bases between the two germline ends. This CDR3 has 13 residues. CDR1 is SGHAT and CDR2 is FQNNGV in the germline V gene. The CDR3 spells CASSPGLQETQYF. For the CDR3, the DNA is TGTGCCAGCAGCCCGGGATTACAAGAGACCCAGTACTTC.

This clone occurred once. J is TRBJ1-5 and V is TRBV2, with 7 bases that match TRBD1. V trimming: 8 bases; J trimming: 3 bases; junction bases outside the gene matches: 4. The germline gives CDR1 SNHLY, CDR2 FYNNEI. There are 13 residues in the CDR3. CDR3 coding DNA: TGTGCCAGCGCGGGACAGAACAATCAGCCCCAGCATTTT. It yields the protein CASAGQNNQPQHF.

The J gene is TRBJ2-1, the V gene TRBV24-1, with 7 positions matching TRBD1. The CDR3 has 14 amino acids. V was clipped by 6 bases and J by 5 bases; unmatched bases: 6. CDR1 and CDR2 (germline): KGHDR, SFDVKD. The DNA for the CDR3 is TGTGCCACCAGTTACAGGGGTTTCGACAATGAGCAGTTCTTC. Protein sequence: CATSYRGFDNEQFF.

CDR3 sequence reads: CASSQSPYGSPLHF. In DNA form, the CDR3 reads TGTGCCAGCAGCCAATCTCCATACGGTTCACCCCTCCACTTT. V gene TRBV27 combines with J gene TRBJ1-6; no definite D call. CDR1 and CDR2 (germline): MNHEY, SMNVEV (reference sequence). V was pared by 6 bases and J by 9 bases, with 15 bases between. The CDR3 sequence is 14 residues long.

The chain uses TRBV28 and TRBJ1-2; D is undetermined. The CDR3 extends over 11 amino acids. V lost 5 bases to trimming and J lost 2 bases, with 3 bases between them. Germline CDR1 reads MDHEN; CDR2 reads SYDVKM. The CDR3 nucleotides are TGTGCCAGCAGTCAAAACTATGGCTACACCTTC. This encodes CASSQNYGYTF.

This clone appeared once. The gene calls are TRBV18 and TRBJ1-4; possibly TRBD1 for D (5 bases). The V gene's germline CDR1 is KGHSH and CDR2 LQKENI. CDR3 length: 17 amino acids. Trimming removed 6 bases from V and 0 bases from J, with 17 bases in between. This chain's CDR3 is CASSSGVGGTTNEKLFF. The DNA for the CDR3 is TGTGCCAGCTCGAGTGGCGTCGGGGGAACAACTAATGAAAAACTGTTTTTT. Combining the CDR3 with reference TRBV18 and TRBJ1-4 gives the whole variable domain NAGVMQNPRHLVRRRGQEARLRCSPMKGHSHVYWYRQLPEEGLKFMVYLQKENIIDESGMPKERFSAEFPKEGPSILRIQQVVRGDSAAYFCASSSGVGGTTNEKLFFGSGTQLSVL.